This T cell receptor beta chain was found in a study of identical twins. Study conclusions and caveats: Invariant MAIT and iNKT cells could partly confound zero-insertion analyses.

Note on this clonotype: What it binds is not known.

Using its own MiXCR run on the 5' RACE reads, TCRdb lists one record per CDR3 protein. The table includes 240,000 or so distinct CDR3 sequences, under 12% detected once. Source material: memory T cells sorted from blood. The TCR comes from a man aged 50 or older in good health.

CDR3 in DNA: TGCGCCAGCAGCCAAGGGACTAGCGGGGGGGCCTCTGAGCAGTTCTTC. Protein product: CASSQGTSGGASEQFF. This rearrangement joins TRBV4-3 to TRBJ2-1; 15 bases map to TRBD2. CDR1 and CDR2 from the germline V gene are LGHNA and YSLEER. V was pared by 1 base and J by 9 bases, with 4 bases of the junction left unmatched. This CDR3 is 16 amino acids long.